The 31 T cell receptor beta chains listed next were all sequenced from one sample in a study of shared clonotypes between healthy human individuals. TCRdb keeps only in-frame clones here, not all; method: immunoSEQ multiplex PCR. Found here are 2,500,000 or so clones, approximately 94% of them singletons; the top ten hold 0.35% to 0.45%. Sequencing was carried out using naive CD4+ T cells from PBMCs. The sample's subset: CD45RA+ positively selected. The receptors stem from a man younger than 30 in good health. Some clones in this sample may be carry-over from other donors' samples.

The genes are TRBV7-2 and TRBJ2-7, with no clear D. CDR1 SGHTA and CDR2 FQGNSA come from the germline V gene. Trimming pared 7 bases from V and 0 bases from J, leaving 10 bases between. This CDR3 has 13 amino acids. CDR3 in DNA: TGTGCCAGCAAAGACGTGAGCTCCTACGAGCAGTACTTC. As protein: CASKDVSSYEQYF.

The rearrangement links TRBV28 to TRBJ2-5, with 8 positions matching TRBD1. Looked up from germline, CDR1 is MDHEN and CDR2 is SYDVKM. V dropped 5 bases and J dropped 5; count of bases not matched to a gene: 13. CDR3 length equals 16 residues. CDR3 in amino acids: CASSVPGQGRLETQYF. Written as DNA, the CDR3 is TGTGCCAGCAGTGTACCAGGACAGGGCAGGCTCGAGACCCAGTACTTC.

Notes on this clone: An end of the junction does not agree with germline; a read error may underlie this. The same CDR3 is also encoded by other DNA sequences in this sample. The chain employs TRBV11-3 and TRBJ2-3; TRBD2 agrees at 8 bases. Germline V gives CDR1 SGHNT, CDR2 YENEEA. The CDR3 loop spans 14 amino acids. The CDR3 reads CASSLSGSTDTQYF. As DNA, the CDR3 is TGTGCCAGCAGTTTAAGCGGGAGCACGGATACGCAGTATTTT. The variable domain in full, with the rest retrieved from reference TRBV11-3 and TRBJ2-3, is EAGVVQSPRYKIIEKKQPVAFWCNPISGHNTLYWYLQNLGQGPELLIRYENEEAVDDSQLPKDRFSAERLKGVDSTLKIQPAELGDSAVYLCASSLSGSTDTQYFGPGTRLTVL.

The chain recombines TRBV11-2 with TRBJ1-5; D is uncertain. Germline lookup yields CDR1 SGHAT and CDR2 FQNNGV. The germline V and J ends were trimmed by 1 base and 2 bases, with 12 bases remaining between them. This CDR3 is 16 amino acids long. CDR3 bases: TGTGCCAGCAGCTTAGGACTCACCCCAGGCAATCAGCCCCAGCATTTT. As protein: CASSLGLTPGNQPQHF. Full variable domain (remainder filled in from reference TRBV11-2 and TRBJ1-5): EAGVAQSPRYKIIEKRQSVAFWCNPISGHATLYWYQQILGQGPKLLIQFQNNGVVDDSQLPKDRFSAERLKGVDSTLKIQPAKLEDSAVYLCASSLGLTPGNQPQHFGDGTRLSIL.

Regarding this clone: This sample includes further DNA sequences coding for the same CDR3. The J gene is TRBJ2-1, the V gene TRBV30; D not resolved. V gave up 3 bases and J gave up 4 bases, with 4 bases separating them. The CDR3 contains 11 residues. The V gene's germline CDR1 is GTSNPN and CDR2 SVGIG (reference sequence). In DNA, the CDR3 is TGTGCCTGGAGCGGGTACAATGAGCAGTTCTTC. Translation: CAWSGYNEQFF.

The rearrangement uses TRBV5-5 and TRBJ2-7, with 7 bases identical to TRBD2. J lost 3 bases, V lost 0 bases, and 3 bases had no gene match. CDR1 is SGHKS and CDR2 is YYEKEE in the germline V gene (reference sequence). CDR3 length equals 14 residues. This CDR3 is CASSLEGGDYEQYF. The CDR3 coding sequence is TGTGCCAGCAGCTTGGAGGGAGGGGACTACGAGCAGTACTTC.

As DNA, the CDR3 is TGTGCCAGCAGCTTAGCTTACAGGATTACTAACTATGGCTACACCTTC. It translates to CASSLAYRITNYGYTF. The V call is TRBV7-9, the J call TRBJ1-2, with a weak D call TRBD1 (5 bases). Germline-derived CDR1 and CDR2 are SEHNR and FQNEAQ (reference sequence). This CDR3 is 16 amino acids long. V lost 0 bases, J lost 0 bases, and 11 bases lay in between.

In this sample, this clone turned up once. The V gene is TRBV2, the J gene TRBJ1-2; D is unresolved. V was cut by 6 bases and J by 8 bases, with 19 bases left in between. The CDR3 consists of 14 residues. The germline gives CDR1 SNHLY, CDR2 FYNNEI. This chain's CDR3 is CASRGDRWAWGYTF. The CDR3 DNA follows: TGTGCCAGCAGGGGCGACCGATGGGCTTGGGGCTACACCTTC.

This clone was found once. The chain is built from TRBV29-1 and TRBJ1-1; TRBD1 might be the D (5 bases). Germline CDR1 SQVTM, CDR2 ANQGSEA. The CDR3 extends over 14 amino acids. V gave up 0 bases and J gave up 3 bases, with 11 bases separating them. The CDR3 protein is CSVEDRKGHTEAFF. CDR3 DNA sequence: TGCAGCGTTGAAGATCGAAAGGGGCACACTGAAGCTTTCTTT.

The rearrangement uses TRBV12-2 and TRBJ2-7. TRBV12-2 is a listed pseudogene. There are 18 residues in the CDR3. The CDR3 nucleotides read TGTGCAAGTCGCTTTGATCACCGCAGGACCTTTCCCTTCTACGAGCAGTACTTC. Residues: CASRFDHRRTFPFYEQYF.

J is TRBJ1-1 and V is TRBV28, with TRBD1 identical over 8 bases. V shed 5 bases, J shed 13 bases, and the junction held 18 bases outside the gene matches. The germline CDR1 and CDR2 sequences are MDHEN and SYDVKM. The CDR3 is 15 residues long. CDR3 in DNA: TGTGCCAGCAGTGCCCAAAAAACGGGACAGGCGGGAGTTTTCTTT. It codes for CASSAQKTGQAGVFF.

This sequence joins TRBV14 and TRBJ2-7; D may be TRBD2 (5 bases). V was pared by 4 bases and J by 0 bases, with 10 bases between. The CDR3 has 14 residues. Germline lookup yields CDR1 SGHDN and CDR2 FVKESK. Here the CDR3 reads CASSRRWDSYEQYF. The DNA for the CDR3 is TGTGCCAGCAGCCGGAGGTGGGACTCCTACGAGCAGTACTTC.

This chain links TRBV30 with TRBJ2-1; tentatively, D is TRBD1 (5 bases). V was clipped by 5 bases and J by 7 bases, with 21 bases between them. CDR3 length equals 15 residues. Germline V gene lookup returns CDR1 GTSNPN and CDR2 SVGIG (reference sequence). The CDR3 sequence is CAWVPPRGLRNEQFF. The DNA of the CDR3 is TGTGCCTGGGTTCCCCCTAGGGGCCTCAGGAATGAGCAGTTCTTC.

J is TRBJ2-1 and V is TRBV10-2; tentatively, D is TRBD2 (6 bases). V lost 4 bases, J lost 1 base, and 14 bases lay in between. The germline V gene encodes CDR1 WSHSY and CDR2 SAAADI. The CDR3 is 16 amino acids. CDR3 in DNA: TGCGCCAGCAGTGGCCAACGGGAGCTGTCCTACAATGAGCAGTTCTTC. It encodes CASSGQRELSYNEQFF.

A note on this clone: Other DNA sequences in the sample encode the same CDR3. This chain uses TRBV5-6 with TRBJ1-4; no clear D gene. In germline, CDR1 is SGHDT, CDR2 YYEEEE. Trimming removed 0 bases at V and 4 bases at J, with 7 bases between. There are 14 residues in the CDR3. This CDR3 reads CASSLAGSNEKLFF. CDR3 nucleotides: TGTGCCAGCAGCTTGGCCGGAAGTAATGAAAAACTGTTTTTT.

Regarding this clone: One end of the junction is discordant with germline, which a read error may explain. V and J are TRBV4-2 and TRBJ1-2, with TRBD1 matching over 8 bases. Germline-derived CDR1 and CDR2 are LGHNA and YNFKEQ. This CDR3 is 18 amino acids long. The chain's CDR3 is CASSQRTGPNPLNDGYTF. CDR3 nucleotides: TGTGCCAGCAGCCAAAGGACAGGGCCGAATCCCCTTAACGATGGCTACACCTTC.

The gene calls are TRBV2 and TRBJ2-5; D is unresolved. V lost 5 bases and J 5 bases, leaving 3 bases between the germline ends. CDR3 length equals 10 residues. Germline V gives CDR1 SNHLY, CDR2 FYNNEI. CDR3 in DNA: TGTGCCAGCAGTTACGAGACCCAGTACTTC. Encoded protein: CASSYETQYF.

As to this clone: Other DNA sequences in the sample encode the same CDR3. V gene TRBV5-1 combines with J gene TRBJ2-5; 9 bases line up with TRBD2. Trimming at V came to 4 bases and at J to 1 base, leaving 5 bases not matched to a gene. The CDR3 runs to 15 residues. CDR1 and CDR2 (germline): SGHRS, YFSETQ. DNA of the CDR3: TGCGCCAGCAGCCCCCCGACTAGCGGCCAAGAGACCCAGTACTTC. Residues: CASSPPTSGQETQYF.

To note about this clone: Other DNA sequences in the same sample also yield this CDR3. The chain employs TRBV11-3 and TRBJ2-7; D unclear. Germline CDR1 SGHNT, CDR2 YENEEA. The CDR3 covers 13 residues. Trimming removed 1 base from V and 1 base from J, with 5 bases in between. Here the CDR3 DNA reads TGTGCCAGCAGCTTAGGACGGTCCTACGAGCAGTACTTC. It encodes CASSLGRSYEQYF. The entire variable domain, with the rest obtained from reference TRBV11-3 and TRBJ2-7, is as follows: EAGVVQSPRYKIIEKKQPVAFWCNPISGHNTLYWYLQNLGQGPELLIRYENEEAVDDSQLPKDRFSAERLKGVDSTLKIQPAELGDSAVYLCASSLGRSYEQYFGPGTRLTVT.

V is TRBV6-1 and J is TRBJ1-3; a possible D gene is TRBD1 (6 bases). Germline V gene lookup returns CDR1 MNHNS and CDR2 SASEGT. The CDR3 runs to 19 residues. The germline V and J ends were trimmed by 4 bases and 4 bases, with 26 bases remaining between them. The CDR3 spells CASSVVTRGGSERGNTIYF. CDR3 coding DNA: TGTGCCAGCAGTGTTGTCACGCGAGGGGGATCAGAAAGGGGAAACACCATATATTTT.

V is TRBV5-1 and J is TRBJ1-3; D may be TRBD1 (6 bases). Per germline, CDR1 SGHRS and CDR2 YFSETQ. V was clipped by 0 bases and J by 3 bases, with 7 bases between them. This CDR3 contains 14 residues. The CDR3 DNA reads as TGCGCCAGCAGCTTGGTACAGGGTGGAAACACCATATATTTT. Translation: CASSLVQGGNTIYF.

The genes are TRBV9 and TRBJ2-5; 9 nucleotides align to TRBD1. Trimming cost V 3 bases and J 4 bases; bases outside gene matches: 7. Germline CDR1 reads SGDLS; CDR2 reads YYNGEE. This CDR3 is built from 15 residues. The CDR3 region is CASSDTGGPSETQYF. The CDR3, as DNA: TGTGCCAGCAGCGACACAGGGGGCCCTTCAGAGACCCAGTACTTC. Drawing the rest from reference TRBV9 and TRBJ2-5, the complete variable domain is DSGVTQTPKHLITATGQRVTLRCSPRSGDLSVYWYQQSLDQGLQFLIQYYNGEERAKGNILERFSAQQFPDLHSELNLSSLELGDSALYFCASSDTGGPSETQYFGPGTRLLVL.

A note on this clone: Other DNA sequences of this sample code for an identical CDR3. V and J are TRBV18 and TRBJ2-7; weak D call: TRBD1 (7 bases). Trimming cost V 2 bases and J 4 bases, with 12 bases left between them. Germline CDR1 reads KGHSH; CDR2 reads LQKENI. The CDR3 runs 14 residues. In DNA form, the CDR3 reads TGTGCCAGCTCACCAGACAGGGAGGCGTACGAGCAGTACTTC. It is translated as CASSPDREAYEQYF.

The V call is TRBV28, the J call TRBJ1-5; D remains ambiguous. Trimming left V 2 bases short and J 3 bases short, with 14 bases between. Germline CDR1 MDHEN, CDR2 SYDVKM. CDR3 length equals 16 residues. The CDR3 DNA is TGTGCCAGCAGTTTAATCGGGGAGGCCCTCAATCAGCCCCAGCATTTT. Translated, it gives CASSLIGEALNQPQHF.

V usage is TRBV28 and J usage is TRBJ2-7; a weak D match, TRBD1 (5 bases). Germline lookup yields CDR1 MDHEN and CDR2 SYDVKM. The CDR3 runs to 12 residues. Trimming left V 3 bases short and J 7 bases short, with 10 bases between. For the CDR3, the DNA is TGTGCCAGCAGTTTCGTCAAGGGGGAGCAGTACTTC. Translating gives CASSFVKGEQYF.

The chain joins TRBV6-6 to TRBJ1-2; 9 nucleotides agree with TRBD1. CDR1 is MNHNY and CDR2 is SVGAGI in the germline V gene (reference sequence). The CDR3 runs to 16 residues. V was clipped by 8 bases and J by 5 bases; unmatched bases: 15. DNA of the CDR3: TGTGCCAGCCATAGGAGGACAGGGGCTTTTGAGTATGGCTACACCTTC. The encoded protein is CASHRRTGAFEYGYTF.

V and J are TRBV19 and TRBJ1-2; possibly TRBD1 for D (5 bases). Germline lookup yields CDR1 LNHDA and CDR2 SQIVND (reference sequence). CDR3 length equals 12 residues. Trimming took 2 bases from V and 10 from J, leaving 11 bases between them. The CDR3 coding sequence is TGTGCCAGTAGTATAATTCCGGGGCCCTACACCTTC. It codes for CASSIIPGPYTF.

CDR3 in DNA: TGCGCCAGCAGCTGGGGGCACACCGGGGAGCTGTTTTTT. Encoded protein: CASSWGHTGELFF. V gene TRBV5-1 combines with J gene TRBJ2-2, with a tentative D call TRBD1 (6 bases). There are 13 residues in the CDR3. The V end was cut by 3 bases, the J end by 3 bases, with 6 bases between. The germline V gene encodes CDR1 SGHRS and CDR2 YFSETQ.

This chain connects TRBV6-5 to TRBJ2-7; TRBD2 is a possible D gene (7 bases). V lost 7 bases, J lost 0 bases, and 16 bases lay in between. The CDR3 runs to 15 residues. Germline V lookup: CDR1 MNHEY, CDR2 SVGAGI. CDR3 nucleotide sequence: TGTGCCAGCATCCTTGGGGGGGCCAGCTCCTACGAGCAGTACTTC. The encoded protein is CASILGGASSYEQYF.

The chain combines TRBV2 with TRBJ1-5, with D hard to call. The V end was cut by 5 bases, the J end by 3 bases, with 8 bases between. This CDR3 region has 13 residues. Germline lookup yields CDR1 SNHLY and CDR2 FYNNEI. This CDR3 is CASSREDNQPQHF. The CDR3 DNA reads TGTGCCAGCAGTAGGGAAGACAATCAGCCCCAGCATTTT.

The chain couples TRBV7-6 to TRBJ2-1, with 10 bases lining up with TRBD1. The germline gives CDR1 SGHVS, CDR2 FNYEAQ. The trim removed 4 bases at V and 3 bases at J, leaving 3 bases unmatched. The CDR3 extends over 15 amino acids. The CDR3 reads CASSSRDRGYNEQFF. The CDR3 DNA sequence: TGTGCCAGCAGCTCCCGGGACAGGGGCTACAATGAGCAGTTCTTC.